These 17 T cell receptor beta chains were sequenced from one sample in a study of blood T cell repertoires in COVID-19 (dated by TCRdb to about 2020). The receptor library was made with the immunoSEQ multiplex PCR assay. This immuneACCESS table, as held by TCRdb, lists in-frame sequences with V and J called but not all clones. Of the missing ones, under half trace to an unresolved V gene in checked studies; the others have no known cause. This sample holds 50,000 or so clones; approximately 86% were observed only once. Clones ranked in the top ten supply roughly a sixth of the sample. Sequencing was done on a sample of peripheral blood. The receptors shown here come from a man in his forties with acute or convalescent COVID-19.

V is TRBV27 and J is TRBJ2-7; TRBD2 matches 8 bases. After removal of 3 bases from V and 2 bases from J, the junction contained 9 bases not matched to a gene. Germline loops: CDR1 MNHEY, CDR2 SMNVEV (reference sequence). The CDR3 sequence is 16 residues long. The CDR3 bases are TGTGCCAGCAGTTTGGGAGCGGGGGCCCCTACCTACGAGCAGTACGTC. Protein product: CASSLGAGAPTYEQYV.

The rearrangement joins TRBV20-1 to TRBJ2-4; the match to TRBD1 covers 8 bases. V lost 6 bases and J lost 7; bases outside the gene matches: 2. The CDR3 is made up of 11 amino acids. Germline values: CDR1 DFQATT, CDR2 SNEGSKA (reference sequence). Here the CDR3 reads CSAHRGNIQYF. The CDR3 DNA is TGCAGTGCCCACAGGGGGAACATTCAGTACTTC.

The chain has TRBV6-5 and TRBJ1-1, with 9 bases lining up with TRBD1. The germline V gene has CDR1 MNHEY and CDR2 SVGAGI. This CDR3 contains 15 residues. Unmatched junction bases numbered 7, after V lost 6 bases and J lost 2 bases. CDR3 region: CASRDRGGGNTEAFF. In DNA form, the CDR3 reads TGTGCCAGCAGGGACAGGGGAGGGGGAAACACTGAAGCTTTCTTT.

The DNA for the CDR3 is TGTGCCAGCAGTTTGGGACAGAGCTACGAGCAGTACTTC. Its translation is CASSLGQSYEQYF. This rearrangement joins TRBV6-6 to TRBJ2-7, with 7 nucleotides matching TRBD1. Germline trimming cut 4 bases from V and 3 bases from J; bases unmatched to any gene: 3. The CDR3 contains 13 residues. In germline, CDR1 is MNHNY, CDR2 SVGAGI (reference sequence).

This chain joins TRBV10-3 and TRBJ2-2; TRBD1 might be the D (5 bases). The ends were cut back, 10 bases at V and 5 bases at J, with 14 bases in the middle. The CDR3 spans 13 residues. Looked up from germline, CDR1 is ENHRY and CDR2 is SYGVKD. CDR3 residues: CATRDSATGELFF. The DNA for the CDR3 is TGTGCCACCAGAGACAGCGCAACCGGGGAGCTGTTTTTT.

The chain recombines TRBV11-3 with TRBJ2-7, with 7 bases lining up with TRBD1. The CDR3 consists of 12 residues. Germline V gene data show CDR1 as SGHNT and CDR2 as YENEEA. CDR3 amino acids: CASSLGERTGDV. The CDR3 coding sequence is TGTGCCAGCAGCTTAGGCGAGAGGACAGGCGACGTC.

The chain combines TRBV30 with TRBJ1-1; 8 bases fit TRBD1. Looked up from germline, CDR1 is GTSNPN and CDR2 is SVGIG (reference sequence). The CDR3 is 15 amino acids. J gave up 1 base and V 1 base, and 5 bases lay outside the gene matches. The CDR3 here is CAWSGGDRWNTEAFF. The CDR3 coding sequence is TGTGCCTGGAGTGGGGGGGACAGGTGGAACACTGAAGCTTTCTTT.

This rearrangement joins TRBV28 to TRBJ1-3; the D gene is possibly TRBD1 (5 bases). Between the trimmed V and J ends, which lost 5 bases and 4 bases, there was a span of 12 bases. Germline V gives CDR1 MDHEN, CDR2 SYDVKM. This CDR3 is built from 14 residues. The CDR3 coding sequence is TGTGCCAGCAGTATTATAGGGGCAGGAAACACCATATATTTT. This gives the protein CASSIIGAGNTIYF. The variable domain in full, with the rest retrieved from reference TRBV28 and TRBJ1-3, is DVKVTQSSRYLVKRTGEKVFLECVQDMDHENMFWYRQDPGLGLRLIYFSYDVKMKEKGDIPEGYSVSREKKERFSLILESASTNQTSMYLCASSIIGAGNTIYFGEGSWLTVV.

This clone was seen a few times. The CDR3 sequence: CASSQERTDSNQPQHF. CDR3 sequence (DNA): TGCGCCAGCAGCCAAGAACGGACAGATAGCAATCAGCCCCAGCATTTT. This chain uses TRBV4-1 with TRBJ1-5; D possibly corresponds to TRBD1 (6 bases). Trimming cost V 0 bases and J 0 bases, with 9 bases left between them. CDR3 length equals 16 residues. The germline gives CDR1 MGHRA, CDR2 YSYEKL.

The CDR3 sequence is CATSDERVGTQYF. The CDR3 bases are TGTGCCACCTCAGATGAGAGGGTTGGGACCCAGTACTTC. This chain joins TRBV19 and TRBJ2-5, with D perhaps matching TRBD2 (5 bases). The V end lost 10 bases, the J end lost 7 bases, and 19 bases lay between the germline ends. The CDR3 is 13 residues long. Germline V CDR1 and CDR2: LNHDA, SQIVND (reference sequence).

J is TRBJ2-1 and V is TRBV27; 8 positions match TRBD2. The trim removed 4 bases at V and 7 bases at J, leaving 12 bases unmatched. The CDR3 extends over 16 amino acids. Germline lookup yields CDR1 MNHEY and CDR2 SMNVEV (reference sequence). CDR3 DNA: TGTGCCAGCAGTTCAGCCAGCGGGAGTATGAGTAATGAGCAGTTCTTC. It yields the protein CASSSASGSMSNEQFF.

The chain combines TRBV19 with TRBJ1-2, with D possibly matching TRBD1 (5 bases). The CDR3 consists of 15 residues. The V gene's germline CDR1 is LNHDA and CDR2 SQIVND (reference sequence). Deletions cut 1 base from V and 3 bases from J, with 12 bases between. The CDR3 DNA is TGTGCCAGTAGTATAGTTACAGGAGTAGACTATGGCTACACCTTC. It yields the protein CASSIVTGVDYGYTF.

In its sample, this clone was seen a few times. Here the CDR3 reads CASSLGINEKLFF. For the CDR3, the DNA is TGTGCCAGCAGCTTAGGCATTAATGAAAAACTGTTTTTT. The chain joins TRBV13 to TRBJ1-4; D gene ambiguous. The CDR3 spans 13 residues. The germline V gene encodes CDR1 PRHDT and CDR2 FYEKMQ (reference sequence). Trimming took 0 bases from V and 4 from J, leaving 3 bases between them.

The rearrangement uses TRBV5-1 and TRBJ1-1; TRBD1 is a possible D gene (6 bases). Germline V gene data show CDR1 as SGHRS and CDR2 as YFSETQ. With 8 bases removed from V and 5 bases from J, the gap between germline ends came to 10 bases. The CDR3 is 11 residues long. DNA of the CDR3: TGCGCCAGTCGAAGGGGGACTGAAGCTTTCTTT. It encodes CASRRGTEAFF.

This clone is a singleton in its sample. This chain uses TRBV19 with TRBJ1-2; the D is unclear. V lost 5 bases and J lost 4, with 11 bases in between. The CDR3 loop spans 13 amino acids. The V gene's germline CDR1 is LNHDA and CDR2 SQIVND (reference sequence). CDR3 loop: CASSPAGGYGYTF. The CDR3 nucleotides are TGTGCCAGTAGTCCGGCGGGCGGCTATGGCTACACCTTC. The complete variable domain, with remaining parts taken from reference TRBV19 and TRBJ1-2, reads DGGITQSPKYLFRKEGQNVTLSCEQNLNHDAMYWYRQDPGQGLRLIYYSQIVNDFQKGDIAEGYSVSREKKESFPLTVTSAQKNPTAFYLCASSPAGGYGYTFGSGTRLTVV.

The J gene is TRBJ1-6, the V gene TRBV3-1 (or the pseudogene TRBV3-2); 7 nucleotides align to TRBD1. The CDR3 covers 15 residues. V lost 4 bases and J lost 6; bases outside the gene matches: 6. CDR1 is LGHDT and CDR2 is YNNKEL in the germline V gene (reference sequence). The CDR3 region is CASSLPGQSNSPLHF. The CDR3 DNA sequence: TGTGCCAGCAGCCTTCCGGGACAGAGTAATTCACCCCTCCACTTT.

The chain employs TRBV6-5 and TRBJ2-5; D ambiguous. The V gene's germline CDR1 is MNHEY and CDR2 SVGAGI. Trimming took off 6 bases at V and 1 base at J, with 9 bases between the two ends. The CDR3 consists of 13 residues. The chain's CDR3 is CASRTSGQETQYF. The CDR3 DNA follows: TGTGCCAGCAGGACGTCGGGCCAAGAGACCCAGTACTTC.